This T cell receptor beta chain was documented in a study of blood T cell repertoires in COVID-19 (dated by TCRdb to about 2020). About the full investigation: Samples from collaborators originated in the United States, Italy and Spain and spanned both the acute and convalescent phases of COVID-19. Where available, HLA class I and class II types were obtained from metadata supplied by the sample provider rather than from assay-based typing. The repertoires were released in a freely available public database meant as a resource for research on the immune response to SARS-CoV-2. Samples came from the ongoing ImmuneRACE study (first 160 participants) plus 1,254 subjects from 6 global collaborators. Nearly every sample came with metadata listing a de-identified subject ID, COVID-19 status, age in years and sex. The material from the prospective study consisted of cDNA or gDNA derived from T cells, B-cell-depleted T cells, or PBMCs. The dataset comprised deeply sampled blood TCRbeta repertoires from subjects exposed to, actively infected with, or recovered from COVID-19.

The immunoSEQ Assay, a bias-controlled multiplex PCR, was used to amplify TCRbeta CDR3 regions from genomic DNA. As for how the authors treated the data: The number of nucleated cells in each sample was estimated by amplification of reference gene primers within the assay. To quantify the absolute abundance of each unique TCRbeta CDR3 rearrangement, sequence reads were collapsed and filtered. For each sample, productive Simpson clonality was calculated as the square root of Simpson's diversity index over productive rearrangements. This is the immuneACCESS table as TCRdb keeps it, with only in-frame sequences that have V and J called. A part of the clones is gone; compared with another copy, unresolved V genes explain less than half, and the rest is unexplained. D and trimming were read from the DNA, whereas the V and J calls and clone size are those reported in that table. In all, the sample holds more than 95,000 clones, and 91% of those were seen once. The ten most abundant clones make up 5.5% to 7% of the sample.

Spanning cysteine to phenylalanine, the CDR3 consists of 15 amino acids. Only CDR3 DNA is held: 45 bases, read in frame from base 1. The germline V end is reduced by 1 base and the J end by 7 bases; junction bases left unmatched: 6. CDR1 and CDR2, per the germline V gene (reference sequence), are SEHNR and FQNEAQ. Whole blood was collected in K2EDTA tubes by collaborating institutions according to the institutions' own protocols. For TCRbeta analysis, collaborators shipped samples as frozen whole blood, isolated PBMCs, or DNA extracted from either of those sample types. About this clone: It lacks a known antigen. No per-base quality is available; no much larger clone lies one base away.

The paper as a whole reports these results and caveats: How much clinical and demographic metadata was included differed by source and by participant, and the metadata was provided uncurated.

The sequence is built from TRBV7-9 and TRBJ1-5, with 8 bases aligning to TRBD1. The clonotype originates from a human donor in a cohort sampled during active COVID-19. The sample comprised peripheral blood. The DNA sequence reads TGTGCCAGCAGCTTAGGTGGACAGGGCTTGCAGCCCCAGCATTTT. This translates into CASSLGGQGLQPQHF.